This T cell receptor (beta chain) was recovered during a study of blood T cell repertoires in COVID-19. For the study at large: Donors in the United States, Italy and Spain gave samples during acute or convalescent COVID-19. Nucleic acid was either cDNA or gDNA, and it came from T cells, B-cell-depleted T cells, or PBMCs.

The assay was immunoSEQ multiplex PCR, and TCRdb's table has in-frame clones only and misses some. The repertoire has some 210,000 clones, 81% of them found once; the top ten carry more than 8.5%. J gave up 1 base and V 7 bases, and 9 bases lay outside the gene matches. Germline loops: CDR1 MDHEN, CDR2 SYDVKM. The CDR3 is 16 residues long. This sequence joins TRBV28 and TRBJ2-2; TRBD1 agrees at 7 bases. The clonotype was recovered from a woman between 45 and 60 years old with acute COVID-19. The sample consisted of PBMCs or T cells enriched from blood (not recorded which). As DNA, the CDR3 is TGTGCCAGCAATCGCCCCCGGGACAGGAACACCGGGGAGCTGTTTTTT. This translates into CASNRPRDRNTGELFF.